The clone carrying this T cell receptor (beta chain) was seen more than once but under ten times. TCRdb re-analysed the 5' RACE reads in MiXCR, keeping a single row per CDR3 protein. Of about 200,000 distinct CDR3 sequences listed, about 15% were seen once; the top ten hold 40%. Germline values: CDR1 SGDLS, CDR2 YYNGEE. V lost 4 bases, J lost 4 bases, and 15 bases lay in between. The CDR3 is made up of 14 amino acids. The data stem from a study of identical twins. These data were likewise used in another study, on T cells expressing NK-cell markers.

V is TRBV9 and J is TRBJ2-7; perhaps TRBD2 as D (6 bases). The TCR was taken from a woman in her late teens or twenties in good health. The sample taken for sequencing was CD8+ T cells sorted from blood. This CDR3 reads CASSPTSSGYEQYF. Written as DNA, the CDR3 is TGTGCCAGCAGCCCCACGAGTAGCGGATACGAGCAGTACTTC.